This T cell receptor (beta chain) appears in the sequencing data of a study of blood T cell repertoires in COVID-19. Study as a whole: The study drew acute and convalescent COVID-19 samples from the United States, Italy and Spain. PBMCs, B-cell-depleted T cells, or T cells provided the cDNA or gDNA that made up the material.

The data were produced by immunoSEQ multiplex PCR, yet TCRdb's version contains in-frame clones alone and is incomplete. The top ten clones hold roughly 4.8% of a sample with approximately 280,000 clones, approximately 90% of them seen once. This clone was seen a few times. Material: peripheral blood. This TCR was recovered from a man between 40 and 49 years old with acute or convalescent COVID-19.

In DNA, the CDR3 is TGCGCCAGCAGCCAAGATTTGGTGGTAGTAGCGCAGTATTTT. Amino acid sequence: CASSQDLVVVAQYF. V is TRBV4-1 and J is TRBJ2-3; D unclear. This CDR3 contains 14 residues. CDR1 and CDR2 (germline): MGHRA, YSYEKL. Trimming left V 0 bases short and J 10 bases short, with 14 bases between.